The entry that follows covers one T cell receptor beta chain sequence. This record belongs to a study of blood T cell repertoires in COVID-19. Study-level information: Sites across the United States, Italy and Spain contributed samples from acute and convalescent COVID-19. PBMCs, B-cell-depleted T cells, or T cells provided the cDNA or gDNA that made up the material.

In the original processing: Cell counts per sample came from amplifying reference gene primers. The protocol was immunoSEQ multiplex PCR, while the TCRdb copy is restricted to in-frame clones and leaves out a portion. V, J and clone size derive from that table, while D and trimming were established from the DNA sequence. The profile shows roughly 230,000 clones, 65% to 85% of them singletons. There are 17 residues in the CDR3. V lost 7 bases to trimming and J lost 5 bases; unmatched junction nucleotides: 17. CDR1 and CDR2 (germline): SQVTM, ANQGSEA. Sequencing was performed on peripheral blood. This chain uses TRBV29-1 with TRBJ2-5; 12 nucleotides line up with TRBD2. This sequence originates from a woman aged 80 or over with acute or convalescent COVID-19. The CDR3 sequence: CSASDSPSGGASETQYF. The CDR3 bases are TGCAGCGCTTCTGACTCGCCTAGCGGGGGGGCCAGTGAGACCCAGTACTTC.